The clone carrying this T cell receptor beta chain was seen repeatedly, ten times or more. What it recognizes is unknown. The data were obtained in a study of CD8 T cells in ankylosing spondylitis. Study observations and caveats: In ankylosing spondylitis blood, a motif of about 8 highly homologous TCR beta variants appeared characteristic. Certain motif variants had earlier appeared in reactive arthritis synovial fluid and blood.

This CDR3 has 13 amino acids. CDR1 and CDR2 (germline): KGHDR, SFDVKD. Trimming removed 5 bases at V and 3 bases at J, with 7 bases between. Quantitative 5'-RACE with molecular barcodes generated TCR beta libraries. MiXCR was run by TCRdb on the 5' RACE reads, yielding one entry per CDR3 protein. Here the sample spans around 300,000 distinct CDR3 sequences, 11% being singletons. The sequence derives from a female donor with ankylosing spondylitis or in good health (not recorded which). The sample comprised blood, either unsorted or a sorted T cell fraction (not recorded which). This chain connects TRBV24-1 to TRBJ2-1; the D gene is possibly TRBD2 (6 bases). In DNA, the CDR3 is TGTGCCACCAGTGCGGGAGTCTACAATGAGCAGTTCTTC. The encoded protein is CATSAGVYNEQFF.